Sequencing of this T cell receptor beta chain was carried out in a study of CD8 T cells in ankylosing spondylitis. Study observations and caveats: Typical of ankylosing spondylitis blood, it appeared, was a TCR beta motif of about eight highly homologous variants.

Germline loops: CDR1 LNHDA, CDR2 SQIVND (reference sequence). This CDR3 region has 15 residues. V lost 6 bases to trimming and J lost 4 bases; unmatched junction nucleotides: 8. 5'-RACE, quantitative and with molecular barcodes, yielded the TCR beta libraries. Each CDR3 protein gets one entry after TCRdb re-called the 5' RACE reads with MiXCR. The table has fewer than 650,000 distinct CDR3 sequences, roughly 12% seen once; the top ten hold about 6.5%. Regarding this clonotype: What it binds is unknown.

V is TRBV19 and J is TRBJ2-1, with 8 bases fitting TRBD1. The clonotype comes from a male donor with ankylosing spondylitis. Material: blood, either unsorted or a sorted T cell fraction (not recorded which). Here the CDR3 DNA reads TGTGCCAGTAGCCTGGGACAGGCGACTTACAATGAGCAGTTCTTC. It encodes CASSLGQATYNEQFF.